This T cell receptor beta chain stems from a study of cytomegalovirus exposure and HLA in healthy donors. There are 17 residues in the CDR3. This clone appeared a few times. The target antigen is unknown. Study-wide results and limits: The number of N-insertions in an Asian-associated ancestry cluster was reportedly below the approximately 600-donor mean in a later analysis.

The PCR was carried out with 60 Vbeta primers and 13 Jbeta primers. Assay used: immunoSEQ multiplex PCR; TCRdb lists only in-frame clones, some missing. Found here are roughly 110,000 clones, 55% to 65% of them singletons; the top ten hold 2% to 2.5%. The specimen was PBMCs. The rearrangement links TRBV21-1 to TRBJ1-4; the table's D call TRBD1 went unverified against the DNA. TRBV21-1 is a known pseudogene. The TCR comes from a woman in her twenties or thirties in good health and CMV-seronegative. The CDR3 nucleotides are TGTGCCAGCAAGGGTAAGGGGGTCGGGGCAACTAATGAAAAACTGTTTTTT. Its protein is CASKGKGVGATNEKLFF.